This TCR beta chain was obtained from a study of CD8 T cells in Susac syndrome. This CDR3 spans 20 amino acids. In germline, CDR1 is SGHAT, CDR2 FQDESV (reference sequence). V gave up 2 bases and J gave up 6 bases; unmatched junction bases: 16. RNA totalling roughly 0.45 to 1 ug underwent reverse transcription with random hexamers. Each CDR3 protein is one row after TCRdb ran MiXCR on the immunoSEQ multiplex PCR reads. Among 250,000 to 300,000 distinct CDR3 sequences listed, about 85% were seen once. Specimen: CD8+ T cells from PBMCs. The chain joins TRBV11-1 to TRBJ2-2; 12 nucleotides align to TRBD2. The source of this sequence is a human donor with multiple sclerosis. The CDR3 DNA is TGTGCCAGCAGCTTATTGAGACTAGCGGGGGATACAGTCGGGGCCGGGGAGCTGTTTTTT. Protein sequence: CASSLLRLAGDTVGAGELFF.